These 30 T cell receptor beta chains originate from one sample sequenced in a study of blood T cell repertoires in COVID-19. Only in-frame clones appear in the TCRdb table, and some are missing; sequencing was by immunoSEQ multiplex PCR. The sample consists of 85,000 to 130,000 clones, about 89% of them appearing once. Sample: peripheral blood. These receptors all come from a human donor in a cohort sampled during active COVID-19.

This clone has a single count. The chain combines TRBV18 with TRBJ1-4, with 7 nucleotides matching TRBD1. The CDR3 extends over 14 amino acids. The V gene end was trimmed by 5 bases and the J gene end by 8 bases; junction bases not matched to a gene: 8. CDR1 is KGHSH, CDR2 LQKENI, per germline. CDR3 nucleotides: TGTGCCAGCTCAGCGACAGGGATCAGCGAAAAACTGTTTTTT. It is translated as CASSATGISEKLFF.

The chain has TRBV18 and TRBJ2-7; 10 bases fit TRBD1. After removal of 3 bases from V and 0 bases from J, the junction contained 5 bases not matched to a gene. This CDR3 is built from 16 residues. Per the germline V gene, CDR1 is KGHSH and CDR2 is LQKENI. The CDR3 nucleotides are TGTGCCAGCTCACCGGGGACAGGGGTGAACTCCTACGAGCAGTACTTC. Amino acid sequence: CASSPGTGVNSYEQYF.

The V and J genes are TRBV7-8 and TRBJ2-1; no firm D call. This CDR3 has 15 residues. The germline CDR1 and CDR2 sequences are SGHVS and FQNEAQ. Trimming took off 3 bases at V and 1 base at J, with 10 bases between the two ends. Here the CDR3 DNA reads TGTGCCAGCAGCTTGTACAGACAATCCTACAATGAGCAGTTCTTC. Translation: CASSLYRQSYNEQFF.

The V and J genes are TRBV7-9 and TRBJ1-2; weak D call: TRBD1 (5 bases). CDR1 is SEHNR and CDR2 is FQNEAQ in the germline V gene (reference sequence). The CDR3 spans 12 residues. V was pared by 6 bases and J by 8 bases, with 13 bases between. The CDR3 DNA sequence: TGTGCCAGCAGGGGCGGGGGGGACGGCTACACCTTC. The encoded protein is CASRGGGDGYTF.

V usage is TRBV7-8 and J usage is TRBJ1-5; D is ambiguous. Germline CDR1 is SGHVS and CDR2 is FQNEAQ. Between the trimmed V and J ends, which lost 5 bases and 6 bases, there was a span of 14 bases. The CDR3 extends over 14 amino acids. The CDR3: CASSGRRVGQPQHF. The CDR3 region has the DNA TGTGCCAGCAGCGGGCGGAGGGTTGGTCAGCCCCAGCATTTT.

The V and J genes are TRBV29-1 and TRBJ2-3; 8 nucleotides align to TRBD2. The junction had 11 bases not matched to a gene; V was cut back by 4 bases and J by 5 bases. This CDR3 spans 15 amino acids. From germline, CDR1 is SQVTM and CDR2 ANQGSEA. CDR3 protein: CSVALRLARGDTQYF. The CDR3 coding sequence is TGCAGCGTTGCCCTACGACTAGCGCGAGGAGATACGCAGTATTTT.

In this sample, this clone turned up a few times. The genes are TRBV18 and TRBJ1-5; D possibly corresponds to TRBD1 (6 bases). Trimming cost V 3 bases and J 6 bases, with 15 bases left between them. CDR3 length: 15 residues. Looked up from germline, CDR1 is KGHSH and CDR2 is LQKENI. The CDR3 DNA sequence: TGTGCCAGCTCACCGCTGACAGGTCAGGGTCAGCCCCAGCATTTT. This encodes CASSPLTGQGQPQHF. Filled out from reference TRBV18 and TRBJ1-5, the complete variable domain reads NAGVMQNPRHLVRRRGQEARLRCSPMKGHSHVYWYRQLPEEGLKFMVYLQKENIIDESGMPKERFSAEFPKEGPSILRIQQVVRGDSAAYFCASSPLTGQGQPQHFGDGTRLSIL.

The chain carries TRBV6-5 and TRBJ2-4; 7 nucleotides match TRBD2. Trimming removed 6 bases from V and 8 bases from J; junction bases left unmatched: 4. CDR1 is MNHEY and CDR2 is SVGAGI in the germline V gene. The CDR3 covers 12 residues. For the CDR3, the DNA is TGTGCCAGCAGCTACCGGGGGGACATTCAGTACTTC. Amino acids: CASSYRGDIQYF.

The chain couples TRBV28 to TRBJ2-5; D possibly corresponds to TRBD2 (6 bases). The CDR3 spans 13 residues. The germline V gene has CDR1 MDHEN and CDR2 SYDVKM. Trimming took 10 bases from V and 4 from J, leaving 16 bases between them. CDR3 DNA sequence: TGTGCCACCCAGTTGGAGGGGACAGAGACCCAGTACTTC. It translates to CATQLEGTETQYF.

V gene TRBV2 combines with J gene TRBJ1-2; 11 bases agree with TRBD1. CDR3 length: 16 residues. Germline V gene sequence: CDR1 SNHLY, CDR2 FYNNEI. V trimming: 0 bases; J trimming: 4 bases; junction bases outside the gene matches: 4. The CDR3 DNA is TGTGCCAGCAGTGAAGCGCGGGACAGGGGGACCTATGGCTACACCTTC. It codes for CASSEARDRGTYGYTF.

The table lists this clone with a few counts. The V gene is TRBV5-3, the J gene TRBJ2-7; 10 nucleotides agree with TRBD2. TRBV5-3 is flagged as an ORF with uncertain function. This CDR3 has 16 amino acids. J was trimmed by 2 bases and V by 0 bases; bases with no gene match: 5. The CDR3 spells CARSLVRAGGPYEQYF. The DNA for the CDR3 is TGTGCCAGAAGCTTGGTCCGAGCGGGAGGGCCCTACGAGCAGTACTTC.

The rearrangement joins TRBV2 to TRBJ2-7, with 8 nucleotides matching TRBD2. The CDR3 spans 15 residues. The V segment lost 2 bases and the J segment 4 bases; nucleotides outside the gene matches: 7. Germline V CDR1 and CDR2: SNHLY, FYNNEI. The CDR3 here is CASSESTSESYEQYF. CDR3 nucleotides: TGTGCCAGCAGTGAATCGACTAGCGAGTCTTACGAGCAGTACTTC. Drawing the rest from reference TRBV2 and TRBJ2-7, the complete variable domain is EPEVTQTPSHQVTQMGQEVILRCVPISNHLYFYWYRQILGQKVEFLVSFYNNEISEKSEIFDDQFSVERPDGSNFTLKIRSTKLEDSAMYFCASSESTSESYEQYFGPGTRLTVT.

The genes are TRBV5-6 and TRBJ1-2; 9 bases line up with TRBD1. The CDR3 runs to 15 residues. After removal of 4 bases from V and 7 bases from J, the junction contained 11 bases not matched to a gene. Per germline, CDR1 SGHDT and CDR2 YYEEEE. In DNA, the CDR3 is TGTGCCAGCAGCCTACTACAGGGGGCGAGGGGTGGCTACACCTTC. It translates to CASSLLQGARGGYTF.

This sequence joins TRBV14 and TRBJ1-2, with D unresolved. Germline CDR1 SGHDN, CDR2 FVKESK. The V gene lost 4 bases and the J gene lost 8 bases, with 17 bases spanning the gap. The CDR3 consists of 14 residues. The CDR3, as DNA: TGTGCCAGCAGCCGGGTCTTCGGGAATATCGGCTACACCTTC. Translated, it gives CASSRVFGNIGYTF.

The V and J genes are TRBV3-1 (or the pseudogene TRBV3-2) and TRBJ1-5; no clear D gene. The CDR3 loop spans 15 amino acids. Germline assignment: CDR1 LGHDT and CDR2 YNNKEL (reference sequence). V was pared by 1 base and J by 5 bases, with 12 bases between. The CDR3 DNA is TGTGCCAGCAGCCAAGGAGCCGGGTTTCATCAGCCCCAGCATTTT. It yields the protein CASSQGAGFHQPQHF.

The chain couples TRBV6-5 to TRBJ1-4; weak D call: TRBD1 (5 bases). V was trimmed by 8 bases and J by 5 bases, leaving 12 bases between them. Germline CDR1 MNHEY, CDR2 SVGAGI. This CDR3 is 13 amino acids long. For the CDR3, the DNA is TGTGCCAGCCAGCGGGGCAGCAATGAAAAACTGTTTTTT. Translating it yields CASQRGSNEKLFF.

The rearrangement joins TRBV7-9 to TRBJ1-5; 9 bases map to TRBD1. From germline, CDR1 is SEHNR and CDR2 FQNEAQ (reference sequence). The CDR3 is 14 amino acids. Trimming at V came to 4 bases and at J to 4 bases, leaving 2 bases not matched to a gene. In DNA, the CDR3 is TGTGCCAGCAGCTGGGGACAGGGTAATCAGCCCCAGCATTTT. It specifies CASSWGQGNQPQHF.

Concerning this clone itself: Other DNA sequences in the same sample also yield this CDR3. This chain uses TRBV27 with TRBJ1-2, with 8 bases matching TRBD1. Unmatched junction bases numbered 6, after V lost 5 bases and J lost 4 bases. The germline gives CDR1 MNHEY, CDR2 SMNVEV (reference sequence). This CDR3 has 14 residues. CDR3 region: CASSPGQEIYGYTF. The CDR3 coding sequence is TGTGCCAGCAGTCCGGGACAGGAGATCTATGGCTACACCTTC.

In nucleotides, the CDR3 is TGTGCCAGCAGTGAAGGACAGGGTGTATGGGGGGGCTACACCTTC. Translation gives CASSEGQGVWGGYTF. The chain employs TRBV6-1 and TRBJ1-2; TRBD1 matches at 7 bases. The CDR3 is made up of 15 amino acids. Losses at the gene ends were 1 base for V and 8 bases for J; bases not matched to a gene: 10. Germline V gene sequence: CDR1 MNHNS, CDR2 SASEGT.

The CDR3 sequence is CASSEDSSYNEQFF. CDR3 DNA: TGTGCCAGCAGTGAGGACAGCTCCTACAATGAGCAGTTCTTC. This rearrangement joins TRBV25-1 to TRBJ2-1; possibly TRBD1 for D (6 bases). Germline lookup yields CDR1 MGHDK and CDR2 SYGVNS. V was cut by 3 bases and J by 0 bases, with 6 bases left in between. The CDR3 runs 14 residues.

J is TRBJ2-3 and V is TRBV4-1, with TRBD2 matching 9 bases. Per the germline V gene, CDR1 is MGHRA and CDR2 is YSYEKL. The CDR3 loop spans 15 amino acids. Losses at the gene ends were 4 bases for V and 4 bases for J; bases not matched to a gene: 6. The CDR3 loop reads CASSPGTSSADTQYF. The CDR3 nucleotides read TGCGCCAGCAGCCCCGGGACTAGCAGCGCAGATACGCAGTATTTT.

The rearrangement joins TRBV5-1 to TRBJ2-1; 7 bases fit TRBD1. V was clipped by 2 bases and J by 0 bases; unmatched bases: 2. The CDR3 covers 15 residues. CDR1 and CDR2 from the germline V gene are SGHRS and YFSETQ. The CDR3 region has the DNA TGCGCCAGCAGCTTTGGGGACAGCTCCTACAATGAGCAGTTCTTC. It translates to CASSFGDSSYNEQFF.

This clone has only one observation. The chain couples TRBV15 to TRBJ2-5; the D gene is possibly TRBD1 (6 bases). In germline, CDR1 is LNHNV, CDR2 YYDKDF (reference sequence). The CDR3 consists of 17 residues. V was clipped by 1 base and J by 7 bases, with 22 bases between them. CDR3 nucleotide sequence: TGTGCCACCAGCAGAGTTCGTCCAGGGCAGGGGATAGGGACCCAGTACTTC. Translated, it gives CATSRVRPGQGIGTQYF.

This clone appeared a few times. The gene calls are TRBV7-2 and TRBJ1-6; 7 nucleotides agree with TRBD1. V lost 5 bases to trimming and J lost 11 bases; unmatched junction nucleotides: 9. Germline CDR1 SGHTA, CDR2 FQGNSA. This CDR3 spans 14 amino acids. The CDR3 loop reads CASSPQGGTTPLHF. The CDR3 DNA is TGTGCCAGCAGCCCTCAGGGGGGAACGACACCCCTCCACTTT.

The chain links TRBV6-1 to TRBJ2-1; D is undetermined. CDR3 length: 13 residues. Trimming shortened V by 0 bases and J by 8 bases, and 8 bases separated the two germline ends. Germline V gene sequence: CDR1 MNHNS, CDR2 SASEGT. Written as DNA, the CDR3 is TGTGCCAGCAGTGAAGCGGGTAGCCATGAGCAGTTCTTC. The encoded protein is CASSEAGSHEQFF.

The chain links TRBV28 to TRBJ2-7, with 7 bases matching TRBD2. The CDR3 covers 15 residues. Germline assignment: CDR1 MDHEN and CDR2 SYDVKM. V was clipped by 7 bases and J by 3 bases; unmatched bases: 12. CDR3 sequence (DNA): TGTGCCAGCACCCAAGGGGCGGGAGTCAGCTACGAGCAGTACTTC. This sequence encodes CASTQGAGVSYEQYF. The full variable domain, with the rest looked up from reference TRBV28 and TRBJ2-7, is DVKVTQSSRYLVKRTGEKVFLECVQDMDHENMFWYRQDPGLGLRLIYFSYDVKMKEKGDIPEGYSVSREKKERFSLILESASTNQTSMYLCASTQGAGVSYEQYFGPGTRLTVT.

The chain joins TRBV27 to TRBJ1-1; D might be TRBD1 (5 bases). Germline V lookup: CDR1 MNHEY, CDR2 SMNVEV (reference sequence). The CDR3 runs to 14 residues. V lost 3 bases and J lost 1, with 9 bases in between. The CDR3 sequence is CASSFWGGNTEAFF. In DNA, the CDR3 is TGTGCCAGCAGTTTCTGGGGGGGGAACACTGAAGCTTTCTTT.

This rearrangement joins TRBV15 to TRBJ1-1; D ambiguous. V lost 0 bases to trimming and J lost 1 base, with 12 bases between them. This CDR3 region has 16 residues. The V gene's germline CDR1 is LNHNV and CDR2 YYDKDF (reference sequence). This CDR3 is CATSRDPGFANTEAFF. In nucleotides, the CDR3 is TGTGCCACCAGCAGAGACCCGGGGTTTGCGAACACTGAAGCTTTCTTT. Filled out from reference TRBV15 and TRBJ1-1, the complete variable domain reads DAMVIQNPRYQVTQFGKPVTLSCSQTLNHNVMYWYQQKSSQAPKLLFHYYDKDFNNEADTPDNFQSRRPNTSFCFLDIRSPGLGDTAMYLCATSRDPGFANTEAFFGQGTRLTVV.

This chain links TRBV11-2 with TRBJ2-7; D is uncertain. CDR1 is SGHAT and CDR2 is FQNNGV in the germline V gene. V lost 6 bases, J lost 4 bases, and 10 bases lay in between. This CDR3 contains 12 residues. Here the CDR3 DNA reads TGTGCCAGCAGTCTAGACGGGTACGAGCAGTACTTC. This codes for CASSLDGYEQYF.

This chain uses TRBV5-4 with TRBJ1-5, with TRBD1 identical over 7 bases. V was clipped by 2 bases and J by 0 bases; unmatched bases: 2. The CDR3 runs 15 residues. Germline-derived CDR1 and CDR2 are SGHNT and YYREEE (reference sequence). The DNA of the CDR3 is TGTGCCAGCAGCTTCGGGACAGCTAGCAATCAGCCCCAGCATTTT. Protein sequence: CASSFGTASNQPQHF.